One sample yielded the 14 T cell receptor beta chains listed below, sequenced in a study of blood T cell repertoires in COVID-19. The table came from immunoSEQ multiplex PCR; TCRdb's copy has only in-frame clones and leaves some out. The sample records about 150,000 clones, about 85% being singletons. Sequenced sample: peripheral blood. The receptor set was obtained from a man in his sixties with COVID-19, enrolled during active disease.

The chain carries TRBV24-1 and TRBJ1-5; D is perhaps TRBD1 (6 bases). CDR1 and CDR2 (germline): KGHDR, SFDVKD. CDR3 size: 13 residues. V was pared by 3 bases and J by 7 bases, with 9 bases between. The DNA for the CDR3 is TGTGCCACCAGTGATGCCAGGGGACAGCCCCAGCATTTT. As protein: CATSDARGQPQHF.

The chain has TRBV5-6 and TRBJ2-3; D gene ambiguous. Germline V gene sequence: CDR1 SGHDT, CDR2 YYEEEE. CDR3 size: 14 residues. V was trimmed by 0 bases and J by 0 bases, leaving 5 bases between them. The CDR3 is CASSLELSTDTQYF. In DNA form, the CDR3 reads TGTGCCAGCAGCTTGGAACTTAGCACAGATACGCAGTATTTT.

The chain employs TRBV27 and TRBJ2-3, with 7 bases aligning to TRBD1. Germline lookup yields CDR1 MNHEY and CDR2 SMNVEV (reference sequence). Trimming removed 5 bases from V and 1 base from J; junction bases left unmatched: 6. The CDR3 extends over 15 amino acids. CDR3 coding DNA: TGTGCCAGCAGTCGGGACAGACCAGGCACAGATACGCAGTATTTT. This translates into CASSRDRPGTDTQYF.

This chain joins TRBV7-2 and TRBJ1-2; D call uncertain. There are 13 residues in the CDR3. The V end was cut by 5 bases, the J end by 8 bases, with 15 bases between. Germline V gives CDR1 SGHTA, CDR2 FQGNSA. Here the CDR3 DNA reads TGTGCCAGCAGCAGCTTGGGCCTCCTAGGCTACACCTTC. As protein: CASSSLGLLGYTF.

This chain uses TRBV24-1 with TRBJ2-7, with 7 bases matching TRBD1. Trimming removed 2 bases from V and 9 bases from J; junction bases left unmatched: 3. CDR3 length equals 12 residues. The germline V gene encodes CDR1 KGHDR and CDR2 SFDVKD. The CDR3 DNA is TGTGCCACCAGTGATTCCAACAGGGGGCAGTACTTC. Translation: CATSDSNRGQYF.

V is TRBV3-1 (or the pseudogene TRBV3-2) and J is TRBJ2-1; a possible D gene is TRBD1 (5 bases). Looked up from germline, CDR1 is LGHDT and CDR2 is YNNKEL (reference sequence). Trimming removed 5 bases from V and 16 bases from J, with 18 bases in between. This CDR3 has 12 amino acids. The CDR3, as DNA: TGTGCCAGCAGCGAGCCCCTTTCGAGGACATTCTTC. Its protein product is CASSEPLSRTFF.

V is TRBV19 and J is TRBJ2-3; perhaps TRBD2 as D (6 bases). The V and J ends lost 3 bases and 1 base respectively, with 8 bases between them. Germline V gene sequence: CDR1 LNHDA, CDR2 SQIVND (reference sequence). CDR3 size: 14 residues. The DNA for the CDR3 is TGTGCCAGTAGTATGGCTAGCGGCACAGATACGCAGTATTTT. It specifies CASSMASGTDTQYF.

This chain links TRBV28 with TRBJ1-4; D remains ambiguous. The CDR3 is 20 residues long. Trimming left V 9 bases short and J 0 bases short, with 29 bases between. Germline values: CDR1 MDHEN, CDR2 SYDVKM. In DNA, the CDR3 is TGTGCCAGATACCCTTCGTGTAGGTACCTACAGACAACAACTAATGAAAAACTGTTTTTT. Protein sequence: CARYPSCRYLQTTTNEKLFF.

As for this clone: Within the sample, other DNA sequences also encode this same CDR3. This chain joins TRBV14 and TRBJ1-1, with D possibly matching TRBD1 (6 bases). Per germline, CDR1 SGHDN and CDR2 FVKESK. This CDR3 has 16 amino acids. V was cut by 0 bases and J by 2 bases, with 13 bases left in between. CDR3 in DNA: TGTGCCAGCAGCCAAGAAGGGGCCAGGGGTAACACTGAAGCTTTCTTT. Translating it yields CASSQEGARGNTEAFF.

This chain connects TRBV7-3 to TRBJ1-1; no firm D call. CDR1 is SGHTA, CDR2 FQGTGA, per germline. This CDR3 has 15 amino acids. V lost 5 bases to trimming and J lost 1 base, with 14 bases between them. CDR3 sequence (DNA): TGTGCCAGCAGCCACGGACTTATCTCGAACACTGAAGCTTTCTTT. Translation: CASSHGLISNTEAFF.

The chain uses TRBV23-1 and TRBJ2-5; D perhaps matches TRBD1 (6 bases). TRBV23-1 is marked as an open reading frame, function uncertain. Trimming pared 0 bases from V and 5 bases from J, leaving 10 bases between. The CDR3 is made up of 14 amino acids. CDR3 nucleotide sequence: TGCGCCAGCAGTCAATCGCAACAGGGTGAGACCCAGTACTTC. It yields the protein CASSQSQQGETQYF.

This clone was detected only once. V usage is TRBV30 and J usage is TRBJ1-2; TRBD1 agrees at 8 bases. The CDR3 is 12 residues long. V lost 7 bases, J lost 5 bases, and 6 bases stayed unmatched. The germline CDR1 and CDR2 sequences are GTSNPN and SVGIG (reference sequence). CDR3 nucleotide sequence: TGTGCCTATGGGACAGGCAATTATGGCTACACCTTC. It is translated as CAYGTGNYGYTF.

This clone has a count of ten or more. The rearrangement joins TRBV19 to TRBJ2-7; D gene unclear. The CDR3 sequence is 16 residues long. CDR1 and CDR2 from the germline V gene are LNHDA and SQIVND (reference sequence). Trimming cost V 1 base and J 1 base, with 14 bases left between them. Written as DNA, the CDR3 is TGTGCCAGTAGTATAGTACCCGGAACAGTATCCTACGAGCAGTACTTC. Translation: CASSIVPGTVSYEQYF.

The chain combines TRBV7-2 with TRBJ1-1, with TRBD1 as a possible D gene (5 bases). The CDR3 covers 14 residues. Germline CDR1 is SGHTA and CDR2 is FQGNSA. The ends were cut back, 3 bases at V and 3 bases at J, with 11 bases in the middle. The CDR3 nucleotides read TGTGCCAGCAGCTTCACACGGGGGGACACTGAAGCTTTCTTT. It specifies CASSFTRGDTEAFF.